This T cell receptor (beta chain) comes out of a study of T cells after yellow fever vaccination (dated by TCRdb to the late 2010s). Concerning the study at large: The SMART-Seq v4 Ultra Low Input RNA kit was used to prepare libraries from fractions with low cell numbers. To track T-cell clones before and after primary and booster YFV17D yellow fever vaccination, bulk TCR alpha and beta repertoires were sequenced longitudinally. Two healthy male donors, one aged 18 to 29 and one aged 30 to 39 years, were included in the cohort. Blood was collected at multiple timepoints before and after primary and secondary immunization, and bulk PBMC replicates and cell subsets were isolated. The full study reports these points: Because the study included only a couple of donors, the extent to which the findings can be generalized is limited. Most clones expanded after primary vaccination (almost 97% of CD4 and roughly 90% of CD8) were re-detected after the booster, suggesting that broad memory maintenance occurred. Compared with the primary T-cell response, the secondary T-cell response was faster but weaker, reaching its peak on day 5 rather than on day 15. Because abundant contaminating clonotypes from the bulk population could be contained in FACS-sorted repertoires, computational filtering was required. A small share of clonotypes occurred in both CD4 and CD8 compartments, likely arising from convergent recombination.

The treatment or condition label here, explained by the study, means: live attenuated yellow fever vaccine strain. A standard Ficoll-Paque protocol was used to isolate PBMCs from peripheral blood. Dynabeads CD4 and CD8 positive selection kits were used to isolate CD4 and CD8 T-cell fractions. TriZol was used to extract RNA from bulk PBMCs, from CD4 and CD8 fractions, and from dextramer-positive and dextramer-negative fractions. The listed sequencing device is Illumina NovaSeq 6000. Synthesis of TCR cDNA relied on 5'RACE template switching, a step that introduced a universal primer site along with unique molecular identifiers. Priming of cDNA synthesis was performed from both the TCR alpha and TCR beta constant segments. Library amplification involved two PCR steps, and the second step added sample barcodes and sequencing adapters. Sequencing of libraries was performed on Illumina HiSeq 2500 (2x100 bp) or NovaSeq (2x150 bp). The published analysis was carried out like this. Demultiplexing of reads and collapsing into UMI consensus sequences were performed with MIGEC, and V(D)J alignment was carried out with MiXCR. Vaccine-responding clonotypes were identified with edgeR using replicate PBMC samples, with FDR below 0.01 and a log2 fold change above 5 up to day 15 being required. Bulk clonotypes were assigned CD4 or CD8 identity according to which sequenced CD4 or CD8 repertoire held them at higher abundance. TCRdb ran its own pipeline on the public reads, namely fastp trimming at Q25 and MiXCR clone calling, and kept in-frame beta chains. Each entry is one CDR3 protein sequence, shown with its most common DNA and genes. The V and J calls and clone size are TCRdb's, not the authors'. Recorded for this sample are some 300,000 distinct CDR3 sequences; approximately 10% of them occurred a single time. The ten top clones hold 3% to 4% of the sample.

The CDR1 and CDR2 encoded by the germline V gene are SGDLS and YYNGEE. V is cut by 3 bases and J by 2 bases, and the space between the germline ends is 9 bases. Measured from the cysteine to the phenylalanine, the CDR3 is 14 residues long. Only the CDR3 part of the read is kept: 42 bases, read in frame from the first base. Comments on this clonotype: The antigen it binds to is not known. Per-nucleotide qualities are absent, and no much larger clonotype sits a single base away.

The rearrangement joined TRBV9 to TRBJ2-1; a tentative D call is TRBD1 (6 bases match). The source material was CD4+ T cells sorted from PBMCs, sampled 5 days after the yellow fever booster vaccination. The clonotype comes from a young man who received the YFV17D yellow fever vaccine. The CDR3 protein is CASSAQGPYNEQFF. In nucleotides, the sequence is TGTGCCAGCAGCGCACAGGGTCCCTACAATGAGCAGTTCTTC.